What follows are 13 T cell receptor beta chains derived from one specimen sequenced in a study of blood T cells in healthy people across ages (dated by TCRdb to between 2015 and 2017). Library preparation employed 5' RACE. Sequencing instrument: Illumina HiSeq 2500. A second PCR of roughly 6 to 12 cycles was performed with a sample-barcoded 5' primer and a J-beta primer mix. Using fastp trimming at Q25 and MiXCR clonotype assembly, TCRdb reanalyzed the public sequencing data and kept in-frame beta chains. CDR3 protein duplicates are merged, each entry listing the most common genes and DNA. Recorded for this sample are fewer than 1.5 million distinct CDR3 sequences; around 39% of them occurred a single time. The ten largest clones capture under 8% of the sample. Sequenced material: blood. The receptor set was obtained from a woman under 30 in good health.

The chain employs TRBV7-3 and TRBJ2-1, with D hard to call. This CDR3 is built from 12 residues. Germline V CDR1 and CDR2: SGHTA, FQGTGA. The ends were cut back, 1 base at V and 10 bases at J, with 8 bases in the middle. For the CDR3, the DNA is TGTGCCAGCAGCTTAAGCCGATTCGAGCAGTTCTTC. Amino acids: CASSLSRFEQFF. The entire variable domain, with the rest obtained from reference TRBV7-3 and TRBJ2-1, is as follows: GAGVSQTPSNKVTEKGKYVELRCDPISGHTALYWYRQSLGQGPEFLIYFQGTGAADDSGLPNDRFFAVRPEGSVSTLKIQRTERGDSAVYLCASSLSRFEQFFGPGTRLTVL.

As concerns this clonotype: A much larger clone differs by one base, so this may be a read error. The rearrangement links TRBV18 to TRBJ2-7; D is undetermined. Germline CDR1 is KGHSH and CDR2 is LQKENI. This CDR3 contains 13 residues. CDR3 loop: CASSPDLRDERYF. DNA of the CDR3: TGTGCCAGCTCACCGGATTTGCGCGACGAGCGGTACTTC.

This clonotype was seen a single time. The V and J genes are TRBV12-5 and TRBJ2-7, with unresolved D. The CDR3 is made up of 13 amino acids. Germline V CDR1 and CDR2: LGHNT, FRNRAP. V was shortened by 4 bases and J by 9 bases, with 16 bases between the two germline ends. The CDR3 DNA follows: TGTGCTAGTGGTTCAAGTGGGAACGGAGTGCAGTACTTC. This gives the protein CASGSSGNGVQYF.

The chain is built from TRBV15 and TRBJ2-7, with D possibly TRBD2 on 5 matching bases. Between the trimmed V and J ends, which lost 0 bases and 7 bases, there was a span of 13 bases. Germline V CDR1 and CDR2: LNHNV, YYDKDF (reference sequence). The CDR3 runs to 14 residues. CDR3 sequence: CATSREYGIGEQYF. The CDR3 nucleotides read TGTGCCACCAGCAGAGAATACGGGATCGGGGAGCAGTACTTC.

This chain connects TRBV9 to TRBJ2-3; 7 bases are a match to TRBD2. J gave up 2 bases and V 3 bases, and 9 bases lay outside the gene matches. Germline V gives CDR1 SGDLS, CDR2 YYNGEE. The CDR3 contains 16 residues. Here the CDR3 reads CASSGTGTTFTDTQYF. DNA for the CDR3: TGTGCCAGCAGCGGCACCGGGACTACTTTCACAGATACGCAGTATTTT.

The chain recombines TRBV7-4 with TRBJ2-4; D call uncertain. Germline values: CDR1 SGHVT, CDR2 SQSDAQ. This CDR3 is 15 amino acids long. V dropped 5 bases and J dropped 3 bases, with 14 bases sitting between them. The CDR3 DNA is TGTGCCAGCAGCGGGTGGCATTCCTACAAAAACATTCAGTACTTC. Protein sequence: CASSGWHSYKNIQYF.

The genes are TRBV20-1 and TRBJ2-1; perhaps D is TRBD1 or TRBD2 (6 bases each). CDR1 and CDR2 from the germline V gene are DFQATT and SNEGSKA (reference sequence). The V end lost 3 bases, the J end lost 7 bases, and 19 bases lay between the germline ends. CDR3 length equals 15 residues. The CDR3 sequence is CSARTPDGGFNEQFF. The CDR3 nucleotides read TGCAGTGCTAGGACCCCGGACGGGGGCTTTAATGAGCAGTTCTTC.

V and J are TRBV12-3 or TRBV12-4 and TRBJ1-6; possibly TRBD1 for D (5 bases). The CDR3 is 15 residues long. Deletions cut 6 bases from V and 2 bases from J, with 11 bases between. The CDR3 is CASRIGGTYNSPLHF. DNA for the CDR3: TGTGCCAGCAGAATTGGGGGGACCTATAATTCACCCCTCCACTTT.

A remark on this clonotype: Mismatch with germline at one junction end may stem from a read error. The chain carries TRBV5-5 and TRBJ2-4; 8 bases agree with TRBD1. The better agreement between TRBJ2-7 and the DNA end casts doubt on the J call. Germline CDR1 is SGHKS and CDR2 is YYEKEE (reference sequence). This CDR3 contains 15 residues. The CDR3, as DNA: TGCGCCAGCAGCTTGGCGGACAGGGTTGGATACGAGCAGTACTTC. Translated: CASSLADRVGYEQYF.

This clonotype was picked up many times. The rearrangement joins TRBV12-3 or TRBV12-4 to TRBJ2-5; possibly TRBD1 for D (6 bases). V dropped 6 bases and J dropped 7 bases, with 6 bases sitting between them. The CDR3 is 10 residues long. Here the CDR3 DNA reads TGTGCCAGCAGCAGGGGGACCCAGTACTTC. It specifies CASSRGTQYF.

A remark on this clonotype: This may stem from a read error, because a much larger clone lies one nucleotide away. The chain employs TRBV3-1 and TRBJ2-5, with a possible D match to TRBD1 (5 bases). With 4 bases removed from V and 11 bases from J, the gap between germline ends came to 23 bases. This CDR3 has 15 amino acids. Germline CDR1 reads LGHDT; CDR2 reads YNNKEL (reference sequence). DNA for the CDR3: TGTGCCAGCAGCCCGTTAGGGCTGAAGGGGAATGAGCAGTACTTC. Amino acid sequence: CASSPLGLKGNEQYF.

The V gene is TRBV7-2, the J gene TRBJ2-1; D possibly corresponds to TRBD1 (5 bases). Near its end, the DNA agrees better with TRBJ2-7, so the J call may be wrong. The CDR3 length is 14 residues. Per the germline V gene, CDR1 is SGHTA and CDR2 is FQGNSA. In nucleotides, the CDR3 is TGTGCCAGCATAAGGGGTAACTCCTACAATGAGCAGTACTTC. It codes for CASIRGNSYNEQYF.

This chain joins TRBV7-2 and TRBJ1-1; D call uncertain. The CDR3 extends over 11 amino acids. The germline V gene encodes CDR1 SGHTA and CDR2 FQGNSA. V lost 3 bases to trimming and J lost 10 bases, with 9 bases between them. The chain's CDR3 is CASSLGIGAFF. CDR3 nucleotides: TGTGCCAGCAGCTTGGGCATCGGAGCTTTCTTT.